The clone carrying this T cell receptor beta chain was seen ten or more times. Its target is unknown. The germline V gene encodes CDR1 DFQATT and CDR2 SNEGSKA (reference sequence). The CDR3 length is 14 residues. The J segment lost 15 bases and the V segment lost 6 bases, leaving 14 bases of the junction unmatched. The unsorted libraries were generated from a total of 2 million PBMCs, which had been stored in RNAlater at -80 C. These data are taken from a study of neurological immune-mediated disorders. General observations from the study: The most TCR clonal expansion was seen in HTLV-1-associated myelopathy, and the least was seen in multiple sclerosis, which fell below healthy controls.

TCRdb processed the 5' RACE reads anew with MiXCR; each CDR3 protein has one entry. The sample shows more than 45,000 distinct CDR3 sequences, under 4.5% of them seen only once. The clonotype comes from a woman aged 30 to 39 with multiple sclerosis. V and J are TRBV20-1 and TRBJ2-1, with 13 bases lining up with TRBD2. The specimen was PBMCs. In DNA form, the CDR3 reads TGCAGTGCATCGGGGACTAGCGGGAACCCAGGTCGGTTCTTC. Translated, it gives CSASGTSGNPGRFF.